The 20 T cell receptor beta chains below all came from one sample that was sequenced in a study of identical twins. One entry per CDR3 protein, called by TCRdb with MiXCR from the 5' RACE reads. The data show 500,000 to 700,000 distinct CDR3 sequences, about 7.1% seen once. The sample was also reused in another study, on yellow fever vaccine responses in identical twins.

The specimen sequenced was PBMCs. Every receptor here comes from a woman younger than 35 in good health.

The sample holds many counts of this clonotype. This chain connects TRBV12-3 or TRBV12-4 to TRBJ1-2; D is possibly TRBD1 (6 bases). CDR3 length: 11 residues. V was trimmed by 8 bases and J by 5 bases, leaving 9 bases between them. CDR3 nucleotides: TGTGCCAGCGAAACAGGGTATGGCTACACCTTC. This codes for CASETGYGYTF.

This clonotype was counted between two and nine times. The chain employs TRBV15 and TRBJ2-5; D perhaps matches TRBD2 (7 bases). With 4 bases removed from V and 1 base from J, the gap between germline ends came to 13 bases. There are 15 residues in the CDR3. Germline V gene lookup returns CDR1 LNHNV and CDR2 YYDKDF (reference sequence). CDR3 region: CATSTSGGPQETQYF. The CDR3 DNA reads as TGTGCCACCAGCACATCGGGGGGCCCCCAAGAGACCCAGTACTTC.

This clonotype was seen many times. This rearrangement joins TRBV4-1 to TRBJ2-4; 13 nucleotides line up with TRBD2. Unmatched junction bases numbered 5, after V lost 2 bases and J lost 4 bases. Germline-derived CDR1 and CDR2 are MGHRA and YSYEKL. The CDR3 loop spans 17 amino acids. This CDR3 reads CASSQPRLAGGKNIQYF. CDR3 nucleotide sequence: TGCGCCAGCAGCCAACCCAGACTAGCGGGGGGTAAAAACATTCAGTACTTC.

This clonotype was found a few times. The genes are TRBV10-2 and TRBJ1-4; no reliable D call. This CDR3 contains 13 residues. V gave up 6 bases and J gave up 7 bases, with 12 bases separating them. The germline gives CDR1 WSHSY, CDR2 SAAADI. CDR3 sequence (DNA): TGCGCCAGCAGAGGGAGGGAGGGTGAAAAACTGTTTTTT. It yields the protein CASRGREGEKLFF.

This clonotype has more than one count but fewer than ten. The J gene is TRBJ2-3, the V gene TRBV29-1; possibly TRBD1 for D (5 bases). The V and J ends lost 3 bases and 3 bases respectively, with 13 bases between them. CDR1 is SQVTM, CDR2 ANQGSEA, per germline. This CDR3 has 14 residues. The CDR3 bases are TGCAGCGTTGACCTGGGCAGGGTTACAGATACGCAGTATTTT. Translated: CSVDLGRVTDTQYF.

This clonotype came up many times. The gene calls are TRBV7-9 and TRBJ2-5; TRBD1 aligns across 7 bases. The CDR3 is made up of 14 amino acids. Trimming cost V 5 bases and J 5 bases; bases outside gene matches: 8. The germline gives CDR1 SEHNR, CDR2 FQNEAQ (reference sequence). CDR3 in DNA: TGTGCCAGCAGCCCCACTGACAGGGTTGAGACCCAGTACTTC. This translates into CASSPTDRVETQYF.

The sample holds a few counts of this clonotype. J is TRBJ2-2 and V is TRBV7-9; no clear D gene. The ends were cut back, 1 base at V and 5 bases at J, with 5 bases in the middle. The germline V gene has CDR1 SEHNR and CDR2 FQNEAQ (reference sequence). This CDR3 has 13 amino acids. CDR3 DNA sequence: TGTGCCAGCAGCTTAGAGTTAACCGGGGAGCTGTTTTTT. Translated, it gives CASSLELTGELFF.

This clonotype was detected only a few times. V usage is TRBV7-2 and J usage is TRBJ2-1; unclear D gene. This CDR3 has 15 residues. V gave up 1 base and J gave up 2 bases, with 9 bases separating them. Germline-derived CDR1 and CDR2 are SGHTA and FQGNSA. The CDR3 here is CASSLGVTTYNEQFF. CDR3 coding DNA: TGTGCCAGCAGCTTAGGCGTAACTACCTACAATGAGCAGTTCTTC.

The table lists this clonotype with many counts. This rearrangement joins TRBV10-3 to TRBJ2-2; possibly TRBD1 or TRBD2 for D (6 bases each). This CDR3 region has 15 residues. In germline, CDR1 is ENHRY, CDR2 SYGVKD. V dropped 5 bases and J dropped 4 bases, with 14 bases sitting between them. The CDR3 region is CAISREGGPTGELFF. Written as DNA, the CDR3 is TGTGCCATCAGTCGAGAGGGGGGTCCCACCGGGGAGCTGTTTTTT.

This chain joins TRBV28 and TRBJ1-5; 11 bases agree with TRBD1. V lost 3 bases to trimming and J lost 7 bases; unmatched junction nucleotides: 11. Per the germline V gene, CDR1 is MDHEN and CDR2 is SYDVKM. The CDR3 has 17 residues. In DNA, the CDR3 is TGTGCCAGCAGTTTTAGTGAGGACAGGGGGCTACGCCAGCCCCAGCATTTT. It translates to CASSFSEDRGLRQPQHF. Using reference TRBV28 and TRBJ1-5 for the parts outside the CDR3, the full variable domain is DVKVTQSSRYLVKRTGEKVFLECVQDMDHENMFWYRQDPGLGLRLIYFSYDVKMKEKGDIPEGYSVSREKKERFSLILESASTNQTSMYLCASSFSEDRGLRQPQHFGDGTRLSIL.

This clonotype was counted at least ten times. The CDR3 sequence is CASSPGTVNGYTF. CDR3 bases: TGCGCCAGCAGCCCCGGGACGGTAAATGGCTACACCTTC. The chain links TRBV4-1 to TRBJ1-2; maybe TRBD1 (5 bases). Trimming cost V 4 bases and J 6 bases, with 12 bases left between them. The CDR3 sequence is 13 residues long. Germline CDR1 MGHRA, CDR2 YSYEKL.

This clonotype came up many times. The chain is built from TRBV20-1 and TRBJ2-7; maybe TRBD2 (7 bases). V lost 0 bases and J lost 4, with 25 bases in between. The germline gives CDR1 DFQATT, CDR2 SNEGSKA (reference sequence). CDR3 size: 18 residues. The CDR3 DNA is TGCAGTGCTAGAGAGAGGGGAAAAGGGGGGAGGGCTTCGTACGAGCAGTACTTC. Its protein product is CSARERGKGGRASYEQYF.

This rearrangement joins TRBV6-1 to TRBJ2-1; the match to TRBD2 covers 9 bases. The germline CDR1 and CDR2 sequences are MNHNS and SASEGT. V dropped 6 bases and J dropped 7; count of bases not matched to a gene: 7. This CDR3 is built from 14 residues. The CDR3 region has the DNA TGTGCCAGCAGAAATAGCGGGAGCGGAAATGAGCAGTTCTTC. The encoded protein is CASRNSGSGNEQFF.

This clonotype was seen a handful of times. CDR3 nucleotides: TGTGCTAGTGGTCGTCACACCAACGGGGAGCTGTTTTTT. Protein product: CASGRHTNGELFF. This rearrangement joins TRBV12-5 to TRBJ2-2; D is uncertain. V lost 5 bases, J lost 7 bases, and 11 bases lay in between. The CDR3 is 13 residues long. Per the germline V gene, CDR1 is LGHNT and CDR2 is FRNRAP.

The sample holds a few counts of this clonotype. This chain links TRBV9 with TRBJ2-2; no clear D. V gave up 3 bases and J gave up 6 bases, with 15 bases separating them. The CDR3 runs to 15 residues. Germline loops: CDR1 SGDLS, CDR2 YYNGEE. CDR3 amino acids: CASSEVPSLAGELFF. The CDR3 bases are TGTGCCAGCAGCGAAGTACCATCGTTGGCCGGGGAGCTGTTTTTT.

This clonotype has only a few counts. The chain is built from TRBV5-1 and TRBJ2-1; 10 positions match TRBD2. Germline CDR1 reads SGHRS; CDR2 reads YFSETQ. Trimming cost V 0 bases and J 8 bases; bases outside gene matches: 8. This CDR3 has 16 residues. The CDR3 nucleotides are TGCGCCAGCAGCTTGGGTTCCAGCGGGGGGGCAGATGAGCAGTTCTTC. It codes for CASSLGSSGGADEQFF.

The rearrangement links TRBV6-5 to TRBJ2-5, with a possible D match to TRBD1 (6 bases). In germline, CDR1 is MNHEY, CDR2 SVGAGI. The CDR3 has 16 amino acids. The V and J ends lost 0 bases and 4 bases respectively, with 15 bases between them. CDR3 protein: CASSYSRNREGETQYF. The DNA of the CDR3 is TGTGCCAGCAGTTACTCAAGGAACAGGGAAGGAGAGACCCAGTACTTC.

This clonotype was seen a handful of times. This rearrangement joins TRBV5-1 to TRBJ2-3; 7 positions match TRBD1. The J segment lost 0 bases and the V segment lost 4 bases, leaving 5 bases of the junction unmatched. CDR1 is SGHRS, CDR2 YFSETQ, per germline. This CDR3 is built from 15 residues. The CDR3 DNA reads as TGCGCCAGCAGCATGGGACAGACTAGCACAGATACGCAGTATTTT. This sequence encodes CASSMGQTSTDTQYF.

This clonotype has ten or more counts. The V and J genes are TRBV20-1 and TRBJ1-2; possible D gene TRBD1, 6 bases. Germline V CDR1 and CDR2: DFQATT, SNEGSKA (reference sequence). Trimming shortened V by 0 bases and J by 1 base, and 15 bases separated the two germline ends. This CDR3 contains 16 residues. The CDR3 sequence is CSARDLLGHVNYGYTF. The CDR3 coding sequence is TGCAGTGCTAGAGATTTATTGGGACACGTTAACTATGGCTACACCTTC.

This clonotype was seen only a few times. The chain uses TRBV13 and TRBJ2-3; tentatively, D is TRBD2 (6 bases). V was cut by 3 bases and J by 4 bases, with 14 bases left in between. CDR1 and CDR2 (germline): PRHDT, FYEKMQ (reference sequence). This CDR3 has 15 residues. The CDR3 sequence is CASSFYGTEADTQYF. The DNA for the CDR3 is TGTGCCAGCAGCTTTTACGGGACTGAGGCAGATACGCAGTATTTT. Looking up the rest from reference TRBV13 and TRBJ2-3 gives the full variable domain: AAGVIQSPRHLIKEKRETATLKCYPIPRHDTVYWYQQGPGQDPQFLISFYEKMQSDKGSIPDRFSAQQFSDYHSELNMSSLELGDSALYFCASSFYGTEADTQYFGPGTRLTVL.